The T cell receptor (beta chain) under discussion was sequenced for a study of human T cells and chemical hapten exposure. For the study at large: Patch tests delivered 0.01% DPC to the upper back and were evaluated at 6 days. General observations from the study: Donors in the study had alopecia, meaning their immune response may differ from healthy people's. Those TCRs sitting above 1 in 1000 frequency stayed the same with DPC sensitization. Expanded TCRs made up significantly more big CDR3 similarity clusters than controls did.

In this sample, this clonotype turned up many times. What it binds is not known. Time point in this sample: patch test 1, 2 weeks after DPC sensitization. Treatment described: therapeutic diphenylcyclopropenone sensitization with weekly scalp DPC. From the RACE reads, TCRdb called clonotypes with MiXCR, one entry per CDR3 protein. The table includes some 350,000 distinct CDR3 sequences, approximately 6.3% detected once. Trimming at V came to 0 bases and at J to 1 base, leaving 8 bases not matched to a gene. CDR3 length: 18 residues. Germline V gene sequence: CDR1 LGHNA, CDR2 YSLEER. The material was whole blood, obtained in connection with sensitization to the hapten diphenylcyclopropenone (DPC). This receptor was identified in a woman younger than 35 with alopecia areata. Some clones in this sample may be carry-over from other donors' samples. V usage is TRBV4-3 and J usage is TRBJ2-1; 8 bases line up with TRBD1. The DNA for the CDR3 is TGCGCCAGCAGCCAAGATGGGTCGGACAGGGAGTCCTACAATGAGCAGTTCTTC. It translates to CASSQDGSDRESYNEQFF.